The sequence of this T cell receptor (beta chain) was determined in a study of blood T cell repertoires in COVID-19. In the study overall: The study drew acute and convalescent COVID-19 samples from the United States, Italy and Spain. Sample material is recorded as cDNA or gDNA derived from T cells, B-cell-depleted T cells, or PBMCs.

Original methodology: Estimation of nucleated cell counts relied on the amplification of reference gene primers. TCRdb keeps only in-frame clones here, not all; method: immunoSEQ multiplex PCR. The V and J calls and clone size are taken from that table; D and trimming were inferred from the DNA. Here the sample spans tens of thousands of clones, about 90% being singletons. The sample holds a few counts of this clone. This sequence was found in a male donor with acute or convalescent COVID-19. The sequenced sample was peripheral blood.

The CDR3 nucleotides are TGTGCCGTGGGACAGGTACCCTACGAGCAGTACTTC. Translating gives CAVGQVPYEQYF. This chain joins TRBV12-3 or TRBV12-4 and TRBJ2-7, with 8 nucleotides matching TRBD1. There are 12 residues in the CDR3. V lost 11 bases and J lost 2; bases outside the gene matches: 5.